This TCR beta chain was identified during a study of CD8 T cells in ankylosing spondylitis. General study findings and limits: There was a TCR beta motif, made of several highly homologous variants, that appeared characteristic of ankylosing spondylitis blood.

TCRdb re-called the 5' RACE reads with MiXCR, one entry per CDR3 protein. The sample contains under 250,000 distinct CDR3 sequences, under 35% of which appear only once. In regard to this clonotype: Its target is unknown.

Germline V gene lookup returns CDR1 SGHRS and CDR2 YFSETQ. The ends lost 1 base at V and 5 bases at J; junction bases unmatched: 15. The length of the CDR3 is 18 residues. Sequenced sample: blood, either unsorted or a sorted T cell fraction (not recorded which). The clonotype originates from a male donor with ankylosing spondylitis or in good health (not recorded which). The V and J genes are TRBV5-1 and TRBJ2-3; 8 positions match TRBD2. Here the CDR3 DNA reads TGCGCCAGCAGCTTGCTGGGCGGGGGGCCTTTAGTGTTAGATACGCAGTATTTT. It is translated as CASSLLGGGPLVLDTQYF.